These 29 T cell receptor beta chains were sequenced from one sample in a study of T cell responses to AZD1222 COVID-19 vaccine. Assay used: immunoSEQ multiplex PCR; TCRdb lists only in-frame clones, some missing. Among about 76,000 clones, over 75% were seen once, and the ten largest hold roughly a tenth. Sequenced here: peripheral blood, sampled on day 0 of AZD1222 vaccination. These receptors originate from an adult in good health.

This clone was recorded only once. V is TRBV5-1 and J is TRBJ2-1, with 8 bases lining up with TRBD2. From germline, CDR1 is SGHRS and CDR2 YFSETQ. Trimming cost V 6 bases and J 4 bases; bases outside gene matches: 3. The CDR3 has 13 amino acids. DNA of the CDR3: TGCGCCAGCAAGACTAGCGAGTACAATGAGCAGTTCTTC. It translates to CASKTSEYNEQFF.

The chain links TRBV7-8 to TRBJ2-5; tentatively, D is TRBD2 (5 bases). This CDR3 contains 15 residues. Germline assignment: CDR1 SGHVS and CDR2 FQNEAQ. The V and J ends lost 2 bases and 0 bases respectively, with 10 bases between them. CDR3 loop: CASSLSGLYQETQYF. In DNA, the CDR3 is TGTGCCAGCAGCTTATCCGGACTGTACCAAGAGACCCAGTACTTC.

The rearrangement joins TRBV11-1 to TRBJ2-1, with D tentatively TRBD1 (6 bases). CDR1 and CDR2 (germline): SGHAT, FQDESV (reference sequence). CDR3 length: 12 amino acids. Trimming stripped 5 bases from V and 9 bases from J, with 11 bases between. The CDR3 sequence is CASSEQGSEQFF. In DNA form, the CDR3 reads TGTGCCAGCAGCGAACAGGGTAGTGAGCAGTTCTTC.

CDR3 DNA sequence: TGCAGTGCTAGTGAGGATTTTCACTCTGGGGCCAACGTCCTGACTTTC. It yields the protein CSASEDFHSGANVLTF. V and J are TRBV20-1 and TRBJ2-6; D is undetermined. CDR3 length: 16 residues. In germline, CDR1 is DFQATT, CDR2 SNEGSKA (reference sequence). V was pared by 3 bases and J by 0 bases, with 12 bases between.

This clone was detected once. The V call is TRBV28, the J call TRBJ1-4, with 11 positions matching TRBD1. Losses at the gene ends were 6 bases for V and 8 bases for J; bases not matched to a gene: 8. Germline V CDR1 and CDR2: MDHEN, SYDVKM. The CDR3 length is 15 residues. The DNA of the CDR3 is TGTGCCAGCAGGGCCCCCGGGACAGGGGGGGAAAAACTGTTTTTT. Translation: CASRAPGTGGEKLFF.

The chain couples TRBV12-5 to TRBJ2-5, with TRBD1 matching 8 bases. The CDR3 runs 17 residues. Losses at the gene ends were 1 base for V and 4 bases for J; bases not matched to a gene: 11. Looked up from germline, CDR1 is LGHNT and CDR2 is FRNRAP. CDR3 sequence: CASGLDLTGEGSETQYF. In DNA form, the CDR3 reads TGTGCTAGTGGTTTGGACCTGACAGGGGAAGGGTCAGAGACCCAGTACTTC.

The V call is TRBV18, the J call TRBJ1-1; D gene ambiguous. The CDR3 has 13 amino acids. Germline-derived CDR1 and CDR2 are KGHSH and LQKENI. V was pared by 6 bases and J by 1 base, with 9 bases between. The CDR3 coding sequence is TGTGCCAGCTCCTCCGAAGAGAACACTGAAGCTTTCTTT. It yields the protein CASSSEENTEAFF.

V and J are TRBV7-2 and TRBJ2-6, with 8 bases aligning to TRBD2. V was pared by 11 bases and J by 4 bases, with 7 bases of the junction left unmatched. The CDR3 contains 14 residues. Germline V lookup: CDR1 SGHTA, CDR2 FQGNSA. The DNA for the CDR3 is TGTGCCTCCGGGAGGGGGGTCGGGGCCAACGTCCTGACTTTC. It encodes CASGRGVGANVLTF.

V and J are TRBV7-9 and TRBJ2-5; unclear D gene. The CDR3 extends over 12 amino acids. The germline V and J ends were trimmed by 0 bases and 6 bases, with 5 bases remaining between them. Looked up from germline, CDR1 is SEHNR and CDR2 is FQNEAQ (reference sequence). Written as DNA, the CDR3 is TGTGCCAGCAGCTTAGCGCAGCAGACCCAGTACTTC. Its translation: CASSLAQQTQYF.

The rearrangement joins TRBV2 to TRBJ2-3, with D possibly TRBD2 on 6 matching bases. In germline, CDR1 is SNHLY, CDR2 FYNNEI. V was trimmed by 6 bases and J by 2 bases, leaving 9 bases between them. This CDR3 is 13 amino acids long. CDR3 coding DNA: TGTGCCAGCAGGGACTACTACACAGATACGCAGTATTTT. Protein: CASRDYYTDTQYF. The full variable domain, in which reference TRBV2 and TRBJ2-3 provide the parts outside the CDR3, is EPEVTQTPSHQVTQMGQEVILRCVPISNHLYFYWYRQILGQKVEFLVSFYNNEISEKSEIFDDQFSVERPDGSNFTLKIRSTKLEDSAMYFCASRDYYTDTQYFGPGTRLTVL.

This clone was found once. The chain combines TRBV30 with TRBJ1-4; D is possibly TRBD1 (6 bases). Trimming cost V 7 bases and J 6 bases, with 15 bases left between them. Germline-derived CDR1 and CDR2 are GTSNPN and SVGIG (reference sequence). There are 13 residues in the CDR3. The CDR3 DNA is TGTGCCTCAATGGGGACACCAGATGAAAAACTGTTTTTT. It yields the protein CASMGTPDEKLFF.

This clone was observed a single time. CDR3 sequence (DNA): TGTGCCAGCAGCGTAGGAGGGACAGGCAACACTGAAGCTTTCTTT. Translated: CASSVGGTGNTEAFF. The genes are TRBV9 and TRBJ1-1; TRBD1 matches 8 bases. J lost 2 bases, V lost 0 bases, and 3 bases had no gene match. Germline lookup yields CDR1 SGDLS and CDR2 YYNGEE. This CDR3 is built from 15 residues.

The chain combines TRBV6-1 with TRBJ1-6; no definite D call. V lost 2 bases, J lost 6 bases, and 11 bases lay in between. The CDR3 is made up of 15 amino acids. The germline V gene encodes CDR1 MNHNS and CDR2 SASEGT. The CDR3, as DNA: TGTGCCAGCAGTGAACTCCTAAATCCTAATTCACCCCTCCACTTT. Its protein is CASSELLNPNSPLHF.

The chain carries TRBV5-5 and TRBJ1-1; 7 bases match TRBD1. Germline values: CDR1 SGHKS, CDR2 YYEKEE (reference sequence). Unmatched junction bases numbered 2, after V lost 1 base and J lost 2 bases. This CDR3 contains 14 residues. Here the CDR3 reads CASSLKGANTEAFF. CDR3 coding DNA: TGTGCCAGCAGCTTGAAGGGGGCCAACACTGAAGCTTTCTTT.

V is TRBV6-5 and J is TRBJ2-7; tentatively, D is TRBD2 (5 bases). This CDR3 comprises 13 residues. Germline V gene lookup returns CDR1 MNHEY and CDR2 SVGAGI. V gave up 5 bases and J gave up 3 bases, with 11 bases separating them. CDR3: CASSRTGNYEQYF. The CDR3 region has the DNA TGTGCCAGCAGTCGGACTGGGAACTACGAGCAGTACTTC.

This clone was observed once. The V call is TRBV7-9, the J call TRBJ2-1, with D unclear. The CDR3 has 13 amino acids. V lost 1 base and J lost 12, with 13 bases in between. In germline, CDR1 is SEHNR, CDR2 FQNEAQ (reference sequence). CDR3 sequence (DNA): TGTGCCAGCAGCTTAGTTCCACCCTCTGGGCAGTTCTTC. The encoded protein is CASSLVPPSGQFF.

The chain recombines TRBV10-3 with TRBJ1-2, with D unresolved. V was shortened by 0 bases and J by 8 bases, with 16 bases between the two germline ends. The CDR3 spans 15 residues. Looked up from germline, CDR1 is ENHRY and CDR2 is SYGVKD. In DNA, the CDR3 is TGTGCCATCAGTGAGTCTGGCGGGGAACTGGGGGGCTACACCTTC. Protein sequence: CAISESGGELGGYTF.

This chain links TRBV4-1 with TRBJ2-1; 13 positions match TRBD2. Germline V gives CDR1 MGHRA, CDR2 YSYEKL. This CDR3 has 20 amino acids. Trimming at V came to 2 bases and at J to 0 bases, leaving 10 bases not matched to a gene. The DNA of the CDR3 is TGCGCCAGCAGCCAAAGGGGGGGGACTAGCGGGATGAGCTCCTACAATGAGCAGTTCTTC. This sequence encodes CASSQRGGTSGMSSYNEQFF.

The chain carries TRBV3-1 (or the pseudogene TRBV3-2) and TRBJ2-7, with 9 bases aligning to TRBD2. The CDR3 sequence is 15 residues long. J lost 6 bases, V lost 1 base, and 7 bases had no gene match. Germline CDR1 and CDR2: LGHDT and YNNKEL (reference sequence). CDR3 in DNA: TGTGCCAGCAGCCAAGTTATGCTAGCGGGGTCCGAGCAGTACTTC. Amino acids: CASSQVMLAGSEQYF.

The genes are TRBV27 and TRBJ1-5; D not certain. Germline V gene lookup returns CDR1 MNHEY and CDR2 SMNVEV (reference sequence). Trimming removed 6 bases from V and 3 bases from J, with 12 bases in between. The CDR3 covers 14 residues. Written as DNA, the CDR3 is TGTGCCAGCAGCTCGGGCCAGCTCAATCAGCCCCAGCATTTT. Translation gives CASSSGQLNQPQHF.

V usage is TRBV2 and J usage is TRBJ1-5; TRBD1 aligns across 7 bases. The CDR3 length is 14 residues. The V segment lost 6 bases and the J segment 3 bases; nucleotides outside the gene matches: 5. Germline lookup yields CDR1 SNHLY and CDR2 FYNNEI. DNA for the CDR3: TGTGCCAGCAGGGGGGACAGTGACAATCAGCCCCAGCATTTT. Translated, it gives CASRGDSDNQPQHF.

The rearrangement joins TRBV19 to TRBJ2-5; D gene uncertain. The CDR3 extends over 13 amino acids. V was cut by 5 bases and J by 2 bases, with 9 bases left in between. Germline-derived CDR1 and CDR2 are LNHDA and SQIVND (reference sequence). CDR3 in DNA: TGTGCCAGTAGTCCAGCAGCGCAAGAGACCCAGTACTTC. It is translated as CASSPAAQETQYF.

The V gene is TRBV19, the J gene TRBJ2-3; D is tentatively TRBD1 or TRBD2 (5 bases each). Germline CDR1 LNHDA, CDR2 SQIVND (reference sequence). This CDR3 contains 16 residues. With 5 bases removed from V and 3 bases from J, the gap between germline ends came to 18 bases. Written as DNA, the CDR3 is TGTGCCAGTAGTCGTTACGGACTTGGGGGAACAGATACGCAGTATTTT. Its translation: CASSRYGLGGTDTQYF.

The gene calls are TRBV6-6 and TRBJ2-1; 8 bases are shared with TRBD2. The V gene's germline CDR1 is MNHNY and CDR2 SVGAGI (reference sequence). Losses at the gene ends were 7 bases for V and 9 bases for J; bases not matched to a gene: 11. There are 14 residues in the CDR3. The CDR3 loop is CASMGSGSGSEQFF. The CDR3 bases are TGTGCCAGCATGGGGAGCGGGAGTGGTAGTGAGCAGTTCTTC.

The chain employs TRBV5-1 and TRBJ2-7; a weak D match, TRBD2 (6 bases). V was trimmed by 1 base and J by 7 bases, leaving 15 bases between them. CDR3 size: 14 residues. The germline gives CDR1 SGHRS, CDR2 YFSETQ. CDR3 protein: CASSLYSGLVEQYF. The DNA for the CDR3 is TGCGCCAGCAGCTTGTATAGCGGACTCGTAGAGCAGTACTTC.

The chain uses TRBV19 and TRBJ2-2, with D perhaps TRBD1 (6 bases). The germline V gene has CDR1 LNHDA and CDR2 SQIVND (reference sequence). Trimming took 7 bases from V and 0 from J, leaving 18 bases between them. CDR3 size: 17 residues. In nucleotides, the CDR3 is TGTGCCAGTACCCCAGGTAGGGACACCGCGAACACCGGGGAGCTGTTTTTT. As protein: CASTPGRDTANTGELFF.

This clone was observed a single time. This chain connects TRBV10-3 to TRBJ2-1; TRBD2 matches 10 bases. With V trimmed by 10 bases and J by 8 bases, 11 bases remained unmatched. CDR1 is ENHRY, CDR2 SYGVKD, per germline. This CDR3 region has 14 residues. The CDR3 loop reads CATSERGGRDEQFF. In nucleotides, the CDR3 is TGTGCCACCTCCGAGCGGGGGGGCCGTGATGAGCAGTTCTTC.

The rearrangement joins TRBV5-4 to TRBJ1-4; the match to TRBD1 covers 7 bases. The germline gives CDR1 SGHNT, CDR2 YYREEE (reference sequence). CDR3 size: 14 residues. Losses at the gene ends were 5 bases for V and 4 bases for J; bases not matched to a gene: 5. The CDR3 DNA is TGTGCCAGCAGTCAGGACAGGCGTAATGAAAAACTGTTTTTT. Translation gives CASSQDRRNEKLFF.

This clone has only one observation. The V and J genes are TRBV28 and TRBJ2-7; 10 bases fit TRBD2. The V segment lost 4 bases and the J segment 6 bases; nucleotides outside the gene matches: 6. This CDR3 comprises 14 residues. The germline V gene has CDR1 MDHEN and CDR2 SYDVKM. DNA for the CDR3: TGTGCCAGCAGTTCCCTAGCGGGAGTGCGCGAGCAGTACTTC. It yields the protein CASSSLAGVREQYF.